This T cell receptor beta chain was profiled in a study of radiation and T cells in renal cell carcinoma. Study results and caveats: From baseline, blood top tumor clonotypes peaked at 2 weeks post-radiation.

Stated time point: baseline pretreatment blood. Specified treatment: 15 Gy SBRT to primary tumor, nephrectomy 4 weeks later. Only one count was recorded for this clone. Its antigen is undetermined. V was clipped by 3 bases and J by 1 base; unmatched bases: 4. From germline, CDR1 is SGHNT and CDR2 YYREEE (reference sequence). The CDR3 sequence is 15 residues long. Sequencing was performed with immunoSEQ multiplex PCR; in TCRdb, only in-frame clones are kept and a portion is missing. The table records just over 95,000 clones, less than 90% of them present only once. This sample comprised blood, obtained from a patient whose treatment included radiotherapy and nephrectomy. J is TRBJ2-7 and V is TRBV5-4; 10 bases fit TRBD2. The origin of this receptor is a man aged 45-65 years with renal cell carcinoma. In DNA, the CDR3 is TGTGCCAGCAGCTCTAGCGGGAGAAGGTCCTACGAGCAGTACTTC. Encoded protein: CASSSSGRRSYEQYF.